This is a list of T cell receptor beta chains from one sample in a study of blood T cells in healthy people across ages. TCRdb ran MiXCR on the 5' RACE reads and lists one entry per CDR3 protein. The sample includes more than 1.4 million distinct CDR3 sequences, 42% of them seen just once. The sequenced sample was blood. Every receptor here comes from a woman younger than 30 in good health. CDR3s include the opening cysteine and the closing phenylalanine or tryptophan. A D gene is named only where the DNA matches it firmly. Expanded clones are given a class, and other clones once, few, many or no size at all.

J gene,V gene,D gene,clone size,CDR3 DNA,CDR3 protein
TRBJ2-5,TRBV7-2,.,few,TGTGCCAGCAGCTTGGCCGCTGGGGTGAAGACCCAGTACTTC,CASSLAAGVKTQYF
TRBJ1-5,TRBV6-6,.,few,TGTGCCAGCAGTTACCCAGGACAGAATAGCAATCAGCCCCAGCATTTT,CASSYPGQNSNQPQHF
TRBJ2-1,TRBV20-1,.,few,TGCAGTGCTAGAGGACAGGTCTACAATGAGCAGTTCTTC,CSARGQVYNEQFF
TRBJ1-2,TRBV12-3/TRBV12-4,.,.,TGTGCCAGCAGCCTAACCCCCCGGGCTTATGGCTACACCTTC,CASSLTPRAYGYTF
TRBJ2-7,TRBV2,.,few,TGTGCCACCTGTCCGGACAGCGCCTACGAGCAGTACTTC,CATCPDSAYEQYF
TRBJ2-2,TRBV4-2,.,many,TGTGCCAGCAGCCCTAGCCCGGGGGAGCTGTTTTTT,CASSPSPGELFF
TRBJ1-2,TRBV12-3/TRBV12-4,.,.,TGTGCCAGCAGCCACGATTTTAGTAGACTCTATGGCTACACCTTC,CASSHDFSRLYGYTF
TRBJ2-1,TRBV20-1,TRBD2,few,TGCAGTGCACACAATACCGGGACTAGCGGGAGCTCCTACAATGAGCAGTTCTTC,CSAHNTGTSGSSYNEQFF
TRBJ2-5,TRBV5-1,.,.,TGCGCCAGCAGCTTCAAGGGGGAGAGGGAGACCCAGTACTTC,CASSFKGERETQYF
TRBJ2-1,TRBV3-1,.,.,TGTGCCAGCAGCCAAGAGGGCCGGGGGAGATACAATGAGCAGTTCTTC,CASSQEGRGRYNEQFF
TRBJ2-3,TRBV5-1,.,few,TGCGCCAGCAGCCCCGTAGCGGAACGAGATACGCAGTATTTT,CASSPVAERDTQYF
TRBJ1-1,TRBV6-2/TRBV6-3,TRBD1,.,TGTGCCAGCAGTTACCAGACAGGGGGCACTGAAGCTTTCTTT,CASSYQTGGTEAFF
TRBJ2-1,TRBV20-1,TRBD2,.,TGCAGTGCTAGTGGGGCGCCTAGCGGGAGTTACAATGAGCAGTTCTTC,CSASGAPSGSYNEQFF
TRBJ2-3,TRBV20-1,.,.,TGCAGTGCTAGTAGGGCAGACACAGATACGCAGTATTTT,CSASRADTDTQYF
TRBJ2-3,TRBV28,TRBD2,.,TGTGCCAGCAGTCCCGGGACTAGCGGGAGGGCCGCTCGAGATACGCAGTATTTT,CASSPGTSGRAARDTQYF
TRBJ2-5,TRBV3-1,TRBD2,.,TGTGCCAGCAGCCAACCGGGACTAGGATGGGTTAAGACCCAGTACTTC,CASSQPGLGWVKTQYF
TRBJ1-1,TRBV30,.,.,TGTGCCTGGAGTGTCCCCAGCGCTGGCGCTTTCTTT,CAWSVPSAGAFF
TRBJ1-4,TRBV29-1,.,.,TGCAGCGTTGGGCTAATGAAGGAAAAACTGTTTTTT,CSVGLMKEKLFF
TRBJ1-1,TRBV20-1,TRBD1,.,TGCAGCTCATACAGGGACAGGAACACTGAAGCTTTCTTT,CSSYRDRNTEAFF
TRBJ2-5,TRBV6-5,.,few,TGTGCCAGCAGTTACCAACCTAGTGGGGACCAAGAGACCCAGTACTTC,CASSYQPSGDQETQYF
TRBJ2-5,TRBV20-1,TRBD2,.,TGCAGTGCTAGAGAAACGAGCGGGGTGCCAACCCAGTACTTC,CSARETSGVPTQYF
TRBJ2-5,TRBV29-1,.,.,TGCAGCGTTGGGCAGACCCAAGAGACCCAGTACTTC,CSVGQTQETQYF
TRBJ1-2,TRBV3-1,.,few,TGTGCCAGCAGCCAAGGGAGAAGTAAGAGGGGGACTAACTATGGCTACACCTTC,CASSQGRSKRGTNYGYTF
TRBJ2-5,TRBV18,.,.,TGTGCCAGCTCACCGCCCCCCGCCCTCAACGCGGGAGAGACCCAGTACTTC,CASSPPPALNAGETQYF
TRBJ2-1,TRBV4-1,.,few,TGCGCCAGCAGCCAAGGGCCAATAGCGGAGAGCTCCTACAATGAGCAGTTCTTC,CASSQGPIAESSYNEQFF
TRBJ2-1,TRBV6-5,.,.,TGTGCCAGCAGTTACCAGGTGGGCTCCTACGATGAGCAGTTCTTC,CASSYQVGSYDEQFF
TRBJ1-6,TRBV9,.,.,TGTGCCAGCAGCGTCGGACAGAATAATTCACCCCTCCACTTT,CASSVGQNNSPLHF
TRBJ2-7,TRBV21-1,.,once,TGTGCCAGCTCGGACTGCTCCTACGAGCAGTACTTC,CASSDCSYEQYF
TRBJ1-2,TRBV29-1,.,.,TGCAGCGTTGAAGATGGTTGGGGGGGAAATGGCTACACCTTC,CSVEDGWGGNGYTF
TRBJ1-1,TRBV30,TRBD1,.,TGTGCCTGGAGCCCGGGACAGGGTGGCACTGAAGCTTTCTTT,CAWSPGQGGTEAFF
TRBJ2-2,TRBV6-6,.,.,TGTGCCAGCAGTTCTCAAGGGATTCCCGGGGAGCTGTTTTTT,CASSSQGIPGELFF
TRBJ2-3,TRBV5-6,.,few,TGTGCCAGCAACACGTTAGGGACTCAAGACACAGATACGCAGTATTTT,CASNTLGTQDTDTQYF
TRBJ2-7,TRBV30,.,few,TGTGCCTGGAGCGGCAGGAACTACGAGCAGTACTTC,CAWSGRNYEQYF
TRBJ2-4,TRBV7-2,TRBD2,.,TGTGCCAGCACTGACCTAGCGGGGGCGAATGAGCAGTACTTC,CASTDLAGANEQYF
TRBJ1-2,TRBV3-1,.,few,TGTGCCAGCAGCCAAGTCGACAGCACCTATGGCTACACCTTC,CASSQVDSTYGYTF
TRBJ1-4,TRBV6-5,.,.,TGTGCCAGTGGCCAGCGAAAGGAAAAACTGTTTTTT,CASGQRKEKLFF
TRBJ1-2,TRBV21-1,.,.,TGTGCCAGCAGCAGGAAATGGCGGGGGGACTATGGCTACACCTTC,CASSRKWRGDYGYTF
TRBJ2-7,TRBV2,.,.,TGTGCCAGCAGCCTACAGGCGGCCGCCTCCTACGAGCAGTACTTC,CASSLQAAASYEQYF
TRBJ2-1,TRBV12-3/TRBV12-4,.,.,TGTGCCAGCATCCACCAGAGCTCCTACAATGAGCAGTTCTTC,CASIHQSSYNEQFF
TRBJ1-1,TRBV20-1,TRBD1,.,TGCAGTGCTTCTTCGTCGGACAGGGTTAACACTGAAGCTTTCTTT,CSASSSDRVNTEAFF
TRBJ2-7,TRBV27,.,.,TGTGCCAGCAGTCCCTGGGCCACCCTATCGGGCGAGCAGTACTTC,CASSPWATLSGEQYF
TRBJ2-7,TRBV28,.,.,TGTGCCAGCAGTCTCGGCGGAGGGGGGCCGTCCTACGAGCAGTACTTC,CASSLGGGGPSYEQYF
TRBJ2-1,TRBV12-5,.,few,TGTGCTAGTGGTCAGGACAGTCAATTGCCGTTCTTC,CASGQDSQLPFF
TRBJ2-7,TRBV6-5,.,.,TGTGCCAGCAGTTATAGGACAGTCTCCTACGAGCAGTACTTC,CASSYRTVSYEQYF
TRBJ2-1,TRBV28,TRBD1,.,TGTGCCAGCAGTCGACGGACAGGGGGCATACTCGTATCGGAGACCCAGTTCTTC,CASSRRTGGILVSETQFF
TRBJ2-3,TRBV9,TRBD2,.,TGTGCCAGCAGCGTCCTCAGCGGGGACACAGATACGCAGTATTTT,CASSVLSGDTDTQYF
TRBJ1-2,TRBV24-1,.,few,TGTGCCACCAGTGATTTGCCCAATGCGGGCAACTATGGCTACACCTTC,CATSDLPNAGNYGYTF
TRBJ2-3,TRBV9,.,once,TGTGCCAGCAGCGTAGGGATTGTCTTGCGCACAGATACGCAGTATTTT,CASSVGIVLRTDTQYF
TRBJ2-7,TRBV6-1,TRBD1,.,TGTGCCAGCAGCGTGGTACAGGGGTTATCCTACGAGCAGTACTTC,CASSVVQGLSYEQYF
TRBJ2-4,TRBV3-1,.,.,TGTGCCAGCAGCCCCGGGGGAACCAAAAACATTCAGTACTTC,CASSPGGTKNIQYF
TRBJ2-3,TRBV21-1,.,.,TGTGCCAGCAGCAAAGCGGGGAGAGTTGTGACAGATACGCAGTATTTT,CASSKAGRVVTDTQYF
TRBJ1-2,TRBV20-1,.,.,TGCAGTGCTAAAGGACGGGAGTCAGGATATGGCTACACCTTC,CSAKGRESGYGYTF
TRBJ1-2,TRBV20-1,.,.,TGCAGTGCCAACCCGGCCAGGAGACCCTATGGCTACACCTTC,CSANPARRPYGYTF
TRBJ1-2,TRBV29-1,.,many,TGCAGCGTTGCCGGCGGGGGCAGGGCAAAGGGCTACACCTTC,CSVAGGGRAKGYTF
TRBJ1-2,TRBV6-5,.,.,TGTGCCAGCAGGTCCAGGGGCGGATATGGCTACACCTTC,CASRSRGGYGYTF
TRBJ1-1,TRBV20-1,.,.,TGCAGTGCTCCCTTCCAGTTTGAAGCTTTCTTT,CSAPFQFEAFF
TRBJ2-5,TRBV5-1,.,.,TGCGCCAGCCGCACCGGGACTCATGGGGAGACCCAGTACTTC,CASRTGTHGETQYF
TRBJ2-6,TRBV6-2/TRBV6-3,.,many,TGTGCCACCGACGAGTACACTGGGGCCAACGTCCTGACTTTC,CATDEYTGANVLTF